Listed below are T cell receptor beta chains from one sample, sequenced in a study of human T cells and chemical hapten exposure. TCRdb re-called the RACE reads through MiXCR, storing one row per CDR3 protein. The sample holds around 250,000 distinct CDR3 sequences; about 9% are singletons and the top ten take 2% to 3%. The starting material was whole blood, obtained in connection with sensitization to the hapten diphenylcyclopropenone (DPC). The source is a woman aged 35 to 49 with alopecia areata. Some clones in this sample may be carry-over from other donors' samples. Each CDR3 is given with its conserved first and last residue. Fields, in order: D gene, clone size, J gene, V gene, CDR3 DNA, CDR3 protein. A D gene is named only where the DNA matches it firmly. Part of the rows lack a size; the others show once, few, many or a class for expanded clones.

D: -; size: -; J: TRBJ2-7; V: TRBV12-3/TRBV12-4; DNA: TGTGCCAGCAGATGGGGCCGAGCCTACGAGCAGTACTTC; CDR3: CASRWGRAYEQYF
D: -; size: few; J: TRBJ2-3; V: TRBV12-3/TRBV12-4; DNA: TGTGCCAGCAGTTTAGCGGGCAGGGGTTCCACAGATACGCAGTATTTT; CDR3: CASSLAGRGSTDTQYF
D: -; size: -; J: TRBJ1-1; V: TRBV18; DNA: TGTGCCAGCTCATCAAACCCGGGGCAGGAAGCTTTCTTT; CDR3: CASSSNPGQEAFF
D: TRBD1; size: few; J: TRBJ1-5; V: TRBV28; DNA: TGTGCCAGCAACAGGGGAGTGAGCAATCAGCCCCAGCATTTT; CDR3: CASNRGVSNQPQHF
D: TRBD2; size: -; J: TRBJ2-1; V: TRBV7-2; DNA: TGTGCCAGCAGCGCACCGGGACTAGCGGGAGGGCCCGGTAAGAGGAATGAGCAGTTCTTC; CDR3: CASSAPGLAGGPGKRNEQFF
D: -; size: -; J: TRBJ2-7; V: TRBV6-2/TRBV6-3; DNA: TGTGCCGGCAGTTACGGGTGGGGGTCCTACGAGCAGTACTTC; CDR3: CAGSYGWGSYEQYF
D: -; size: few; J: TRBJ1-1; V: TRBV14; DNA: TGTGCCAGCAGCCCTCAATCATTAATGAACACTGAAGCTTTCTTT; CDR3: CASSPQSLMNTEAFF
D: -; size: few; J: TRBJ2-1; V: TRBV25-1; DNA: TGTGCCAGCAGTGAATATGGAGCCCATGAGCAGTTCTTC; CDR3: CASSEYGAHEQFF
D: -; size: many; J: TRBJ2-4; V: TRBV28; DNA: TGTGCCAGCAGATCTTCAGGTCATGATATCATTCAGTACTTC; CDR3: CASRSSGHDIIQYF
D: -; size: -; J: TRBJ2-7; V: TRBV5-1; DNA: TGCGCCAGCAGCCCCGGTCAGGGGCTTAACGAGCAGTACTTC; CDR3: CASSPGQGLNEQYF
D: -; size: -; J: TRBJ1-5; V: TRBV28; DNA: TGTGCCAGCAGTTTTCGGTCGGGGGGGAATCAGCCCCAGCATTTT; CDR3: CASSFRSGGNQPQHF
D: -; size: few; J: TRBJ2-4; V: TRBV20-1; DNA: TGCAGTGCTAGAGCCACGGGAGAGTACATTCAGTACTTC; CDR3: CSARATGEYIQYF
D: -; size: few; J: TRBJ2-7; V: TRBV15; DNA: TGTGCCACCAGCAGAGATGGCAGTCCCGTCGGTGAGCAGTACTTC; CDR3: CATSRDGSPVGEQYF
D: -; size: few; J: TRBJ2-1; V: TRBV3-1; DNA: TGTGCCAGCAGCCAAGATTTGCAGGGGCAGTTCTTC; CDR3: CASSQDLQGQFF
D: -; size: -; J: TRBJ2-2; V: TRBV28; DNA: TGTGCCAGCAGTTTGGTAGTCCCCGGGGAGCTGTTTTTT; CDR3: CASSLVVPGELFF
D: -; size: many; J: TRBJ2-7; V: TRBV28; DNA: TGTGCCAGCAGACAAGGGACGGCTCCCTACGAGCAGTACTTC; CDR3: CASRQGTAPYEQYF
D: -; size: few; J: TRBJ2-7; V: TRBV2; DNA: TGTGCCAGCAGCCGCCAGACAGGTAGCTCCTACGAGCAGTACTTC; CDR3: CASSRQTGSSYEQYF
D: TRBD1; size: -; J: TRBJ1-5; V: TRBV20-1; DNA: TGCAGCCAGTGGACAGGGGGTAGCAATCAGCCCCAGCATTTT; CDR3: CSQWTGGSNQPQHF
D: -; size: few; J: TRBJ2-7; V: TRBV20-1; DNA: TGCAGTGCTATAAACAGGGAAGGGTTCGAGCACGAGCAGTACTTC; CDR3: CSAINREGFEHEQYF
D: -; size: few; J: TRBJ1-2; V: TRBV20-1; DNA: TGCAGTGCCAGCCCAGGCGGAGGGGGCTACACCTTC; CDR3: CSASPGGGGYTF
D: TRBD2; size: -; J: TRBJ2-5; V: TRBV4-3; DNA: TGCGCCAGCAGCCAAGGAGTAGCGGGAGAGACCCAGTACTTC; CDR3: CASSQGVAGETQYF
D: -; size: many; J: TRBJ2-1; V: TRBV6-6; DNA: TGTGCCAGCAGTTACCAAGAGAATGAGCAGTTCTTC; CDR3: CASSYQENEQFF
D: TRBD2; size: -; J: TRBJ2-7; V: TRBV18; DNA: TGTGCCAGCTCACCACCGTCTAGCGGGAGTTCCGAGCAGTACTTC; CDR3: CASSPPSSGSSEQYF
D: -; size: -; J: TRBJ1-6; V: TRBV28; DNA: TGTGCCAGCAGTTTCGATCGAGGGACATACTTT; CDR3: CASSFDRGTYF
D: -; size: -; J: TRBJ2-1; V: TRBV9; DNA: TGTGCCAGCAGCCGGGACCCCTTGAATGAGCAGTTCTTC; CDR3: CASSRDPLNEQFF
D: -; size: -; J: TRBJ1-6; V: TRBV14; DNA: TGTGCCAGCAGCCAAAGGGCAGTTCCCAAGACTAATTCACCCCTCCACTTT; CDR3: CASSQRAVPKTNSPLHF
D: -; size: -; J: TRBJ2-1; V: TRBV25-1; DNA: TGTGCCAGCAAAGGCGCGGGTAACTACAATGAGCAGTTCTTC; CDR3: CASKGAGNYNEQFF
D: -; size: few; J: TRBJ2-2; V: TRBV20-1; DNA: TGCAGTGCTCAGACAGAAAACACCGGGGAGCTGTTTTTT; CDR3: CSAQTENTGELFF
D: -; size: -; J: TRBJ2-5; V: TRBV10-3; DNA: TGTGCCATCTTTTTGGATAGACCAGCATCTTGCCCTGAGACCCAGTACTTC; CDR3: CAIFLDRPASCPETQYF
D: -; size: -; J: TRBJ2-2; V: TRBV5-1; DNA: TGCGCCAGCCACCTCCAGGGCCCCGGGGAGCTGTTTTTT; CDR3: CASHLQGPGELFF
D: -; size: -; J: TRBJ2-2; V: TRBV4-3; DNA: TGCGCCAGCAGCCAAGAGGGAGCAGGGTACACCGGGGAGCTGTTTTTT; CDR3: CASSQEGAGYTGELFF
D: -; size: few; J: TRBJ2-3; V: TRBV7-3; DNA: TGTGCCAGCAGCACCGGACTCGGTAGCACAGATACGCAGTATTTT; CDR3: CASSTGLGSTDTQYF
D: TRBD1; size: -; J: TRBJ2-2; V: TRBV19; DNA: TGTGCCAGTAGGGACAGGGGGCACACCGGGGAGCTGTTTTTT; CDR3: CASRDRGHTGELFF
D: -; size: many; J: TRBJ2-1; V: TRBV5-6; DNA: TGTGCCAGCAGCCCTCCTGCAGGTGAGCAGTTCTTC; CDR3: CASSPPAGEQFF
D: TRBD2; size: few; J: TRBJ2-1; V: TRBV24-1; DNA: TGTGCCACCAGTGACCCGGGACTAGCGGTTTACAATGAGCAGTTCTTC; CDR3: CATSDPGLAVYNEQFF
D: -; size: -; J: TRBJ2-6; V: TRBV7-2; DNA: TGTGCCAGCAGCCTGTCTCAGAGCTCTGGGGCCAACGTCCTGACTTTC; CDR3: CASSLSQSSGANVLTF
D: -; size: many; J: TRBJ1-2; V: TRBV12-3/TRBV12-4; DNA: TGTGCCAGCAGTCCGTCCAGTATTGGCTACACCTTC; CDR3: CASSPSSIGYTF
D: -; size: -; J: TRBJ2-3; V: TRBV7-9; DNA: TGTGCCAGCAGCTTAGACCGGAGCACAGATACGCAGTATTTT; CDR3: CASSLDRSTDTQYF
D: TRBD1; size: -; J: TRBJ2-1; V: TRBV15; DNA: TGTGCCACCAGCAGCTACCGGACAGGGGTCCCTGAGCAGTTCTTC; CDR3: CATSSYRTGVPEQFF
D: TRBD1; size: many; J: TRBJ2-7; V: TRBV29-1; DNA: TGCAGCGTTGAAGATCAGGGACAGGGAAACCAGTACTTC; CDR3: CSVEDQGQGNQYF
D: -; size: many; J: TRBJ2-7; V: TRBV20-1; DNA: TGCAGTGCTGGGCGCAGATCCTACGAGCAGTACTTC; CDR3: CSAGRRSYEQYF
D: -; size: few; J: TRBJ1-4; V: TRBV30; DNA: TGTGCCTGGAGACGAGGGAATGAAAAACTGTTTTTT; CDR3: CAWRRGNEKLFF
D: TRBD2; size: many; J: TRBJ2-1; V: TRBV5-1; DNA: TGCGCCAGCAGCTTGGCGAGCGGGATAGGGAATGAGCAGTTCTTC; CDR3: CASSLASGIGNEQFF
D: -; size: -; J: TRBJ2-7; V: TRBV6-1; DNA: TGTGCCAGCAGTGACTATAGGACACGGAGCTACGAGCAGTACTTC; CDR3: CASSDYRTRSYEQYF
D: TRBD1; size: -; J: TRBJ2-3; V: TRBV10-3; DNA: TGTGCCATCAGGTCGACAGGGATTGGGGGCACAGATACGCAGTATTTT; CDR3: CAIRSTGIGGTDTQYF
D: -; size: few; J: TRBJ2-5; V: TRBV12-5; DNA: TGTGCTAGTGGTTTGACAGGGATGTACCAAGAGACCCAGTACTTC; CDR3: CASGLTGMYQETQYF
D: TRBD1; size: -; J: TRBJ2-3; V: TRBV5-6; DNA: TGTGCCAGCAGCCGGACAGGGTTCGGGACAGATACGCAGTATTTT; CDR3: CASSRTGFGTDTQYF
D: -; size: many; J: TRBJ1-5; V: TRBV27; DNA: TGTGCCAGCAGTTGGTCAGCTCGGGGCCAGCCCCAGCATTTT; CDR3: CASSWSARGQPQHF
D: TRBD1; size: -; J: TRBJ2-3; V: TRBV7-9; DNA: TGTGCCAGCAGCTCGTCCGGGACAGGGAGTTCCACGCAGTATTTT; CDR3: CASSSSGTGSSTQYF
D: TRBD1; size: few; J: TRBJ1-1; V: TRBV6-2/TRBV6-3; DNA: TGTGCCAGCACCCGGACAGGGAACACTGAAGCTTTCTTT; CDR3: CASTRTGNTEAFF
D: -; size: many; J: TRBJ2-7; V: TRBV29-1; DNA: TGCAGCGTCGCCGTAGACCGCCTTTTTGGCGAGCAGTACTTC; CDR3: CSVAVDRLFGEQYF
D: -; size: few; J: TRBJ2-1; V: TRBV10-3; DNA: TGTGCCATCAGGCCTAGCGTCTCCTACAATGAGCAGTTCTTC; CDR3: CAIRPSVSYNEQFF
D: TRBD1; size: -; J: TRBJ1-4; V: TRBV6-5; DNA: TGTGCCAGCAGTTCCCCGGGACAGCCTAATGAAAAACTGTTTTTT; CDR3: CASSSPGQPNEKLFF
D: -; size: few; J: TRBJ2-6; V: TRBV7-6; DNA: TGTGCCAGCAGCTCCGACACCTTTGGGGCCAACGTCCTGACTTTC; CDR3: CASSSDTFGANVLTF